The 20 T cell receptor beta chains given below trace back to one sample, sequenced in a study of memory CD4+ T cells and cytomegalovirus serostatus. The sort gate was single viable CD3+CD4+CD8-CD45RO+ cells for memory CD4+ T cells. Sequencing was performed with immunoSEQ multiplex PCR; in TCRdb, only in-frame clones are kept and a portion is missing. The sample comprises 35,000 to 40,000 clones, roughly 85% of which are singletons, and over 4.5% rests with the top ten. Source material: memory CD4+ T cells from blood. The receptors originated from an adult in good health and CMV-seropositive.

The rearrangement links TRBV6-6 to TRBJ1-5; D is uncertain. Trimming pared 0 bases from V and 5 bases from J, leaving 5 bases between. Germline CDR1 and CDR2: MNHNY and SVGAGI (reference sequence). The CDR3 totals 13 residues. CDR3 sequence: CASSYSTDQPQHF. The CDR3 bases are TGTGCCAGCAGTTACTCGACGGATCAGCCCCAGCATTTT.

The chain has TRBV15 and TRBJ2-5; possibly TRBD1 for D (6 bases). The ends were cut back, 1 base at V and 2 bases at J, with 11 bases in the middle. The CDR3 runs to 15 residues. CDR1 and CDR2 from the germline V gene are LNHNV and YYDKDF (reference sequence). The DNA of the CDR3 is TGTGCCACCAGCAGAGGAGGGACACAACAAGAGACCCAGTACTTC. Translating gives CATSRGGTQQETQYF.

On this clone itself: One junction end does not reproduce the germline sequence, and a read error may be involved. V is TRBV7-9 and J is TRBJ2-5; D gene uncertain. The CDR3 has 13 amino acids. Germline V gene sequence: CDR1 SEHNR, CDR2 FQNEAQ (reference sequence). The CDR3, as DNA: TGTGCCAGCAACTTAGACACCGATAGTGCCCAGTACTTC. Protein: CASNLDTDSAQYF. Filled out from reference TRBV7-9 and TRBJ2-5, the complete variable domain reads DTGVSQNPRHKITKRGQNVTFRCDPISEHNRLYWYRQTLGQGPEFLTYFQNEAQLEKSRLLSDRFSAERPKGSFSTLEIQRTEQGDSAMYLCASNLDTDSAQYFGPGTRLLVL.

The gene calls are TRBV19 and TRBJ1-2; 7 bases align to TRBD1. The CDR3 extends over 14 amino acids. The junction had 6 bases not matched to a gene; V was cut back by 6 bases and J by 2 bases. Germline CDR1 LNHDA, CDR2 SQIVND (reference sequence). CDR3 nucleotide sequence: TGTGCCAGTAGCCCGACAGGGCGGAACTATGGCTACACCTTC. Residues: CASSPTGRNYGYTF.

The rearrangement uses TRBV6-5 and TRBJ2-1, with 10 bases fitting TRBD1. The germline CDR1 and CDR2 sequences are MNHEY and SVGAGI. The CDR3 loop spans 13 amino acids. The V segment lost 8 bases and the J segment 3 bases; nucleotides outside the gene matches: 1. The CDR3 spells CASRDRGYNEQFF. In nucleotides, the CDR3 is TGTGCCAGCCGGGACAGGGGCTACAATGAGCAGTTCTTC.

The chain links TRBV28 to TRBJ1-4; TRBD1 aligns across 7 bases. The germline CDR1 and CDR2 sequences are MDHEN and SYDVKM. V gave up 8 bases and J gave up 4 bases; unmatched junction bases: 7. This CDR3 contains 14 residues. The CDR3 nucleotides are TGTGCCAGCTGCCGACAGGGACTTAATGAAAAACTGTTTTTT. Protein sequence: CASCRQGLNEKLFF.

Here the CDR3 DNA reads TGTGCCAGCAGTGGGGAAGGGGGGTGGAACGGCTACACCTTC. This translates into CASSGEGGWNGYTF. The rearrangement uses TRBV2 and TRBJ1-2; TRBD1 is a possible D gene (6 bases). Germline V gene data show CDR1 as SNHLY and CDR2 as FYNNEI. V was cut by 4 bases and J by 8 bases, with 17 bases left in between. The CDR3 totals 14 residues.

The rearrangement joins TRBV9 to TRBJ1-5; 8 bases match TRBD1. V was clipped by 4 bases and J by 0 bases; unmatched bases: 15. The CDR3 spans 19 residues. CDR1 is SGDLS and CDR2 is YYNGEE in the germline V gene. In DNA, the CDR3 is TGTGCCAGCAGCACACCGGGACGGGGGACAGGCAATAGCAATCAGCCCCAGCATTTT. Translated: CASSTPGRGTGNSNQPQHF.

The rearrangement links TRBV6-1 to TRBJ1-2, with TRBD1 matching 8 bases. Germline CDR1 MNHNS, CDR2 SASEGT. The CDR3 spans 14 residues. V dropped 4 bases and J dropped 6; count of bases not matched to a gene: 7. CDR3 protein: CASSARTGPHGYTF. In DNA, the CDR3 is TGTGCCAGCAGTGCCCGGACAGGGCCTCATGGCTACACCTTC.

The gene calls are TRBV6-1 and TRBJ1-5; D perhaps matches TRBD1 (5 bases). Trimming removed 1 base at V and 3 bases at J, with 13 bases between. The CDR3 extends over 16 amino acids. Germline assignment: CDR1 MNHNS and CDR2 SASEGT. In DNA form, the CDR3 reads TGTGCCAGCAGTGAAGAGCCCGACAGATACAATCAGCCCCAGCATTTT. Translation: CASSEEPDRYNQPQHF.

On this clone: One end of the junction fails to match germline, which may point to a read error. The chain is built from TRBV7-7 and TRBJ2-7, with TRBD2 matching over 8 bases. The CDR3 runs 15 residues. Germline V lookup: CDR1 SSHAT, CDR2 FNYEAQ (reference sequence). CDR3 protein: CASSLGGREGSEQYF. DNA for the CDR3: TGTGCTAGCAGCTTAGGTGGTCGGGAGGGCTCCGAGCAGTACTTC.

The V call is TRBV6-5, the J call TRBJ1-6, with TRBD1 as a possible D gene (5 bases). With 0 bases removed from V and 6 bases from J, the gap between germline ends came to 9 bases. Germline V gene sequence: CDR1 MNHEY, CDR2 SVGAGI. The CDR3 extends over 15 amino acids. In DNA form, the CDR3 reads TGTGCCAGCAGTTACTCGCAGGGAGTTAATTCACCCCTCCACTTT. Residues: CASSYSQGVNSPLHF.

CDR3 region: CANKLAGGHYEQYF. In DNA, the CDR3 is TGTGCCAACAAACTAGCGGGGGGTCATTACGAGCAGTACTTC. The chain employs TRBV12-1 and TRBJ2-7; the DNA was not used to check the table's D call, TRBD2. TRBV12-1 is listed as a pseudogene. The CDR3 extends over 14 amino acids.

The chain has TRBV25-1 and TRBJ1-4; D gene ambiguous. The CDR3 has 15 residues. Trimming removed 6 bases at V and 0 bases at J, with 11 bases between. The germline gives CDR1 MGHDK, CDR2 SYGVNS. CDR3 protein: CASSDRGATNEKLFF. CDR3 coding DNA: TGTGCCAGCAGCGACCGGGGTGCAACTAATGAAAAACTGTTTTTT.

This clone showed up just once. This rearrangement joins TRBV10-3 to TRBJ2-3; TRBD1 aligns across 9 bases. Germline CDR1 reads ENHRY; CDR2 reads SYGVKD. The CDR3 consists of 15 residues. V gave up 6 bases and J gave up 0 bases; unmatched junction bases: 4. This CDR3 is CAISDGQGSTDTQYF. CDR3 nucleotide sequence: TGTGCCATCAGCGACGGACAGGGGAGCACAGATACGCAGTATTTT.

CDR3 in amino acids: CASSLGLAVKISTDTQYF. For the CDR3, the DNA is TGTGCCAGCAGCCTGGGACTAGCGGTAAAGATTAGCACAGATACGCAGTATTTT. This chain uses TRBV9 with TRBJ2-3, with TRBD2 matching 11 bases. Germline values: CDR1 SGDLS, CDR2 YYNGEE. J was trimmed by 0 bases and V by 4 bases; bases with no gene match: 10. The CDR3 runs 18 residues.

This sequence joins TRBV18 and TRBJ2-1; TRBD2 aligns across 14 bases. The V and J ends lost 3 bases and 3 bases, in that order; junction bases with no gene match: 1. The germline V gene encodes CDR1 KGHSH and CDR2 LQKENI. CDR3 size: 16 residues. This CDR3 is CASSPGTSGGYNEQFF. The CDR3 coding sequence is TGTGCCAGCTCACCCGGGACTAGCGGGGGCTACAATGAGCAGTTCTTC. Supplemented by reference TRBV18 and TRBJ2-1, the full variable domain reads NAGVMQNPRHLVRRRGQEARLRCSPMKGHSHVYWYRQLPEEGLKFMVYLQKENIIDESGMPKERFSAEFPKEGPSILRIQQVVRGDSAAYFCASSPGTSGGYNEQFFGPGTRLTVL.

The V gene is TRBV5-4, the J gene TRBJ2-1; D gene uncertain. In germline, CDR1 is SGHNT, CDR2 YYREEE (reference sequence). V gave up 5 bases and J gave up 3 bases, with 15 bases separating them. CDR3 length: 15 amino acids. CDR3 loop: CASRSSEGFYNEQFF. The DNA for the CDR3 is TGTGCCAGCAGGTCTTCCGAAGGATTCTACAATGAGCAGTTCTTC.

The J gene is TRBJ1-1, the V gene TRBV5-1, with 8 bases fitting TRBD1. The germline V gene has CDR1 SGHRS and CDR2 YFSETQ. V shed 0 bases, J shed 1 base, and the junction held 5 bases outside the gene matches. The CDR3 has 16 residues. As DNA, the CDR3 is TGCGCCAGCAGCTTGGCCGTTGACAGGGGGAACACTGAAGCTTTCTTT. Its protein product is CASSLAVDRGNTEAFF.

This clone has more than one count but fewer than ten. The chain uses TRBV6-4 and TRBJ2-3; D not certain. CDR3 length equals 13 residues. Germline assignment: CDR1 MRHNA and CDR2 SNTAGT. V shed 10 bases and J shed 2 bases, with 13 bases lying between them. DNA of the CDR3: TGTGCCACCGGGCAAGGTCACACAGATACGCAGTATTTT. Translated, it gives CATGQGHTDTQYF.